These 9 T cell receptor beta chains share one sample of origin, sequenced in a study of T cells in Graves' hyperthyroidism and ophthalmopathy. What was amplified from RNA transcripts were TCR beta CDR3 regions. With the HTBI primer set, the TCR CDR3 went through a first round of RT-PCR. In TCRdb, the multiplex PCR reads were re-called with MiXCR into one record per CDR3 protein. The sample consists of 500,000 or so distinct CDR3 sequences, about 16% of them appearing once. The sequencing input was blood. These receptor sequences come from a woman under 40 with Graves' ophthalmopathy.

This clonotype was seen more than once but under ten times. This chain links TRBV20-1 with TRBJ2-5, with D possibly TRBD2 on 6 matching bases. CDR1 DFQATT and CDR2 SNEGSKA come from the germline V gene (reference sequence). V was shortened by 0 bases and J by 4 bases, with 15 bases between the two germline ends. This CDR3 region has 15 residues. The chain's CDR3 is CSAREGSGIRETQYF. Written as DNA, the CDR3 is TGCAGTGCTAGAGAGGGTAGCGGTATAAGAGAGACCCAGTACTTC.

The chain carries TRBV30 and TRBJ2-4; D may be TRBD2 (6 bases). Trimming took 8 bases from V and 0 from J, leaving 14 bases between them. The CDR3 totals 14 residues. Per the germline V gene, CDR1 is GTSNPN and CDR2 is SVGIG (reference sequence). DNA for the CDR3: TGTGCCCTTTGGTCGGGGGTAGCCAAAAACATTCAGTACTTC. Translation: CALWSGVAKNIQYF.

This clonotype came up many times. The gene calls are TRBV20-1 and TRBJ2-3, with 8 bases matching TRBD1. Germline V gives CDR1 DFQATT, CDR2 SNEGSKA (reference sequence). The V gene end was trimmed by 0 bases and the J gene end by 8 bases; junction bases not matched to a gene: 4. The CDR3 loop spans 13 amino acids. CDR3 protein: CSARDQGAGTQYF. CDR3 sequence (DNA): TGCAGTGCTAGAGATCAGGGGGCGGGTACGCAGTATTTT.

This clonotype was recorded at least ten times. This sequence joins TRBV5-1 and TRBJ2-1; TRBD2 agrees at 7 bases. CDR3 length equals 15 residues. With 2 bases clipped from V and 3 bases from J, the junction kept 5 bases outside the gene matches. The V gene's germline CDR1 is SGHRS and CDR2 YFSETQ. CDR3 loop: CASSLRGLDYNEQFF. The CDR3, as DNA: TGCGCCAGCAGCTTACGCGGACTAGACTACAATGAGCAGTTCTTC.

The V gene is TRBV11-3, the J gene TRBJ2-2, with 8 bases matching TRBD2. The V and J ends lost 6 bases and 6 bases, in that order; junction bases with no gene match: 9. The CDR3 extends over 15 amino acids. Germline V gene lookup returns CDR1 SGHNT and CDR2 YENEEA. The CDR3 coding sequence is TGTGCCAGCAGTTCATCGCGGGGGGCGGCCGGGGAGCTGTTTTTT. Its protein is CASSSSRGAAGELFF.

This clonotype was seen at least ten times. V is TRBV12-5 and J is TRBJ2-3; 11 nucleotides match TRBD1. The V gene's germline CDR1 is LGHNT and CDR2 FRNRAP. The CDR3 contains 19 residues. The J segment lost 2 bases and the V segment lost 0 bases, leaving 10 bases of the junction unmatched. The CDR3 nucleotides are TGTGCTAGTGGTTTGGTTGTGGACAGGGGGCATCTCGCCACAGATACGCAGTATTTT. It specifies CASGLVVDRGHLATDTQYF.

This clonotype came up many times. The chain uses TRBV20-1 and TRBJ2-1; D uncertain. The CDR3 length is 16 residues. Trimming shortened V by 0 bases and J by 4 bases, and 16 bases separated the two germline ends. Per the germline V gene, CDR1 is DFQATT and CDR2 is SNEGSKA (reference sequence). CDR3 sequence (DNA): TGCAGTGCTAGAGATAAGGCAGCCCAGACGTACAATGAGCAGTTCTTC. This encodes CSARDKAAQTYNEQFF.

This clonotype was recorded many times. V and J are TRBV5-1 and TRBJ2-3; 7 bases fit TRBD2. The CDR3 extends over 14 amino acids. J lost 5 bases, V lost 7 bases, and 10 bases had no gene match. Germline V CDR1 and CDR2: SGHRS, YFSETQ. In DNA, the CDR3 is TGCGCCAGCGGACTCGAAGTAGCGGGAGATACGCAGTATTTT. Translation gives CASGLEVAGDTQYF. Based on the CDR3 plus reference TRBV5-1 and TRBJ2-3, the full variable domain is KAGVTQTPRYLIKTRGQQVTLSCSPISGHRSVSWYQQTPGQGLQFLFEYFSETQRNKGNFPGRFSGRQFSNSRSEMNVSTLELGDSALYLCASGLEVAGDTQYFGPGTRLTVL.

V usage is TRBV18 and J usage is TRBJ1-3; D is unresolved. Germline lookup yields CDR1 KGHSH and CDR2 LQKENI. The V gene lost 3 bases and the J gene lost 0 bases, with 12 bases spanning the gap. The length of the CDR3 is 16 residues. CDR3 loop: CASSPSSPSSGNTIYF. CDR3 in DNA: TGTGCCAGCTCACCGTCCTCACCAAGCTCTGGAAACACCATATATTTT.